This T cell receptor (beta chain) was captured in a study of blood T cells in healthy people across ages. Turning to the study itself: Through template switching, about one barcoded beta molecule was captured per two T cells, as measured in model experiments.

This clonotype turned up a few times. The target antigen is unknown. Study observations and caveats: Since the PBMCs were unsorted, naive and antigen-experienced cells could not be conclusively compared.

For the second PCR, which ran for roughly 7 to 11 cycles, a sample-barcoded 5' primer and a J-beta primer mix were used. TCRdb re-derived calls from the 5' RACE reads in MiXCR, one entry per CDR3 protein. This table holds about 900,000 distinct CDR3 sequences, 45% to 50% found once. Germline V gives CDR1 SGHNT, CDR2 YYREEE (reference sequence). Trimming took 5 bases from V and 4 from J, leaving 15 bases between them. The CDR3 contains 14 residues. Extracted total RNA amounted to at least 6 micrograms for each sample. The source is a man aged 30 to 45 in good health. The specimen was blood. The chain is built from TRBV5-4 and TRBJ2-5; D assignment may be TRBD1 or TRBD2 (5 bases each). The CDR3 protein is CASSSGTTIETQYF. The DNA of the CDR3 is TGTGCCAGCAGTTCCGGGACCACCATAGAGACCCAGTACTTC.